One and the same sample provided the 31 T cell receptor beta chains below, sequenced in a study of cytomegalovirus exposure and HLA in healthy donors. Vbeta (60) and Jbeta (13) primers were used in the PCR. Libraries were prepared by immunoSEQ multiplex PCR; TCRdb keeps only in-frame clonotypes and omits some of them. This sample carries 95,000 to 150,000 clones, roughly 80% of them seen once, and the ten largest clones take about 19%. Sequenced sample: PBMCs. The receptors here all came from a young man in good health and CMV-seropositive.

The CDR3 loop is CASSPGVGTQYF. The CDR3 DNA is TGTGCCAGCAGTCCGGGGGTGGGGACCCAGTACTTC. The chain carries TRBV2 and TRBJ2-5, with D possibly being TRBD2 (6 bases). Trimming pared 5 bases from V and 7 bases from J, leaving 11 bases between. CDR3 length: 12 amino acids. Per germline, CDR1 SNHLY and CDR2 FYNNEI. Complete variable domain (other parts from reference TRBV2 and TRBJ2-5): EPEVTQTPSHQVTQMGQEVILRCVPISNHLYFYWYRQILGQKVEFLVSFYNNEISEKSEIFDDQFSVERPDGSNFTLKIRSTKLEDSAMYFCASSPGVGTQYFGPGTRLLVL.

This chain connects TRBV18 to TRBJ1-1; D is unclear. The germline V gene has CDR1 KGHSH and CDR2 LQKENI. The CDR3 has 14 amino acids. The V end was cut by 2 bases, the J end by 2 bases, with 9 bases between. The CDR3 nucleotides read TGTGCCAGCTCACCAGGGCAGCTAAACACTGAAGCTTTCTTT. It translates to CASSPGQLNTEAFF.

CDR3 sequence: CASSVGGGGSDTQYF. DNA of the CDR3: TGTGCCAGCAGCGTGGGCGGGGGGGGCTCAGATACGCAGTATTTT. J is TRBJ2-3 and V is TRBV9, with 9 nucleotides matching TRBD2. The CDR3 consists of 15 residues. V lost 2 bases to trimming and J lost 4 bases; unmatched junction nucleotides: 5. Germline assignment: CDR1 SGDLS and CDR2 YYNGEE.

V is TRBV28 and J is TRBJ2-1; the match to TRBD1 covers 8 bases. Trimming cost V 7 bases and J 4 bases; bases outside gene matches: 9. CDR1 and CDR2 (germline): MDHEN, SYDVKM. The CDR3 has 15 amino acids. CDR3 DNA sequence: TGTGCCAGCACCCTAGGGCAGGGGGCATACAATGAGCAGTTCTTC. This sequence encodes CASTLGQGAYNEQFF.

This clone was seen more than once but under ten times. The chain links TRBV5-6 to TRBJ2-7, with 8 bases that match TRBD2. This CDR3 region has 14 residues. With V trimmed by 1 base and J by 5 bases, 5 bases remained unmatched. CDR1 and CDR2 from the germline V gene are SGHDT and YYEEEE. The CDR3 nucleotides read TGTGCCAGCAGCTTGTCCCCGGGAGGGAACGAGCAGTACTTC. Translating gives CASSLSPGGNEQYF. Looking up the rest from reference TRBV5-6 and TRBJ2-7 gives the full variable domain: DAGVTQSPTHLIKTRGQQVTLRCSPKSGHDTVSWYQQALGQGPQFIFQYYEEEERQRGNFPDRFSGHQFPNYSSELNVNALLLGDSALYLCASSLSPGGNEQYFGPGTRLTVT.

This clone was seen just once. This chain connects TRBV28 to TRBJ2-7; 7 nucleotides align to TRBD2. Germline V gene data show CDR1 as MDHEN and CDR2 as SYDVKM. With 9 bases clipped from V and 4 bases from J, the junction kept 3 bases outside the gene matches. This CDR3 has 11 residues. The CDR3 DNA sequence: TGTGCCAGTGAGGGAGGGTACGAGCAGTACTTC. Translation: CASEGGYEQYF.

The V call is TRBV7-6, the J call TRBJ2-1, with 12 nucleotides matching TRBD2. V shed 4 bases, J shed 0 bases, and the junction held 10 bases outside the gene matches. Germline V gene lookup returns CDR1 SGHVS and CDR2 FNYEAQ. This CDR3 has 19 amino acids. The CDR3 coding sequence is TGTGCCAGCAGCTCCCTCCTCTCTAGCGGGGGGGGCTCCTACAATGAGCAGTTCTTC. It translates to CASSSLLSSGGGSYNEQFF.

The V gene is TRBV27, the J gene TRBJ2-7; D possibly corresponds to TRBD2 (7 bases). Deletions cut 5 bases from V and 3 bases from J, with 14 bases between. The CDR3 has 14 amino acids. CDR1 is MNHEY, CDR2 SMNVEV, per germline (reference sequence). For the CDR3, the DNA is TGTGCCAGCAGTAAGCCAGGGGAGGGCTACGAGCAGTACTTC. This translates into CASSKPGEGYEQYF.

The chain links TRBV4-2 to TRBJ2-7; D is possibly TRBD2 (5 bases). V was pared by 4 bases and J by 0 bases, with 16 bases between. This CDR3 region has 16 residues. Germline V gives CDR1 LGHNA, CDR2 YNFKEQ. CDR3 coding DNA: TGTGCCAGCAGCCTCCGACTGGAGCGGATCTCCTACGAGCAGTACTTC. The encoded protein is CASSLRLERISYEQYF.

This chain links TRBV2 with TRBJ2-3; a weak D match, TRBD2 (7 bases). The V gene's germline CDR1 is SNHLY and CDR2 FYNNEI. The CDR3 runs to 15 residues. V gave up 2 bases and J gave up 5 bases, with 14 bases separating them. This CDR3 is CASSELTGGRDTQYF. The DNA of the CDR3 is TGTGCCAGCAGTGAACTCACGGGGGGCCGAGATACGCAGTATTTT.

About this clone itself: This sample includes further DNA sequences coding for the same CDR3. J is TRBJ1-1 and V is TRBV6-5, with D possibly TRBD1 on 5 matching bases. CDR1 and CDR2 from the germline V gene are MNHEY and SVGAGI. The CDR3 sequence is 13 residues long. V was clipped by 2 bases and J by 5 bases, with 9 bases between them. In DNA, the CDR3 is TGTGCCAGCAGTTACGGGGGAGGAACTGAAGCTTTCTTT. It codes for CASSYGGGTEAFF.

V gene TRBV5-5 combines with J gene TRBJ1-1; 10 bases map to TRBD1. There are 14 residues in the CDR3. The V and J ends lost 4 bases and 5 bases, in that order; junction bases with no gene match: 5. Germline V CDR1 and CDR2: SGHKS, YYEKEE (reference sequence). CDR3 in amino acids: CASSVDRGITEAFF. The CDR3 nucleotides read TGTGCCAGCAGCGTGGACAGGGGGATAACTGAAGCTTTCTTT.

The chain combines TRBV19 with TRBJ2-1; 13 bases align to TRBD2. Losses at the gene ends were 5 bases for V and 7 bases for J; bases not matched to a gene: 5. The germline gives CDR1 LNHDA, CDR2 SQIVND (reference sequence). This CDR3 spans 15 amino acids. CDR3 DNA: TGTGCCAGTAGTGAAGGACTAGCGGGGGTTAATGAGCAGTTCTTC. Its translation is CASSEGLAGVNEQFF.

The chain employs TRBV19 and TRBJ1-6, with D possibly TRBD1 on 6 matching bases. CDR1 is LNHDA, CDR2 SQIVND, per germline (reference sequence). V lost 6 bases and J lost 8, with 17 bases in between. The CDR3 consists of 15 residues. CDR3 amino acids: CASSLQQGIDSPLHF. In nucleotides, the CDR3 is TGTGCCAGTAGCCTTCAACAGGGCATTGATTCACCCCTCCACTTT.

The J gene is TRBJ1-3, the V gene TRBV2; tentatively, D is TRBD1 (5 bases). The CDR3 contains 15 residues. Germline loops: CDR1 SNHLY, CDR2 FYNNEI. V was pared by 4 bases and J by 4 bases, with 14 bases between. CDR3 DNA: TGTGCCAGCAGTGGGACACCCGCTGGGGGAAACACCATATATTTT. Translating gives CASSGTPAGGNTIYF.

The V gene is TRBV6-1, the J gene TRBJ1-1; possible D gene TRBD1, 5 bases. This CDR3 region has 13 residues. V was trimmed by 3 bases and J by 4 bases, leaving 9 bases between them. The germline CDR1 and CDR2 sequences are MNHNS and SASEGT. CDR3: CASSDGGGTEAFF. In DNA form, the CDR3 reads TGTGCCAGCAGTGACGGGGGTGGCACTGAAGCTTTCTTT.

V and J are TRBV9 and TRBJ1-2; 9 positions agree with TRBD1. CDR3 length equals 14 residues. CDR1 is SGDLS, CDR2 YYNGEE, per germline. Losses at the gene ends were 3 bases for V and 2 bases for J; bases not matched to a gene: 2. This CDR3 reads CASSGQGGNYGYTF. CDR3 in DNA: TGTGCCAGCAGCGGACAGGGGGGGAACTATGGCTACACCTTC.

The chain combines TRBV28 with TRBJ1-5, with 7 bases fitting TRBD1. With 3 bases clipped from V and 0 bases from J, the junction kept 8 bases outside the gene matches. This CDR3 has 17 amino acids. The germline CDR1 and CDR2 sequences are MDHEN and SYDVKM. DNA for the CDR3: TGTGCCAGCAGTTTGCGTCAGGGGGTCATTAGCAATCAGCCCCAGCATTTT. As protein: CASSLRQGVISNQPQHF.

The genes are TRBV11-3 and TRBJ2-3, with 8 bases lining up with TRBD2. Germline trimming cut 5 bases from V and 3 bases from J; bases unmatched to any gene: 4. Germline CDR1 is SGHNT and CDR2 is YENEEA. The CDR3 loop spans 14 amino acids. The CDR3 reads CASSLGRGTDTQYF. For the CDR3, the DNA is TGTGCCAGCAGCCTCGGGAGGGGAACAGATACGCAGTATTTT.

J is TRBJ2-2 and V is TRBV5-5, with D possibly being TRBD1 (6 bases). The CDR3 sequence is 16 residues long. Trimming removed 4 bases from V and 2 bases from J, with 15 bases in between. Germline V lookup: CDR1 SGHKS, CDR2 YYEKEE (reference sequence). The CDR3 coding sequence is TGTGCCAGCAGCGGAATAAAACAGGGTAACACCGGGGAGCTGTTTTTT. Protein: CASSGIKQGNTGELFF.

The chain carries TRBV28 and TRBJ1-5; 8 positions match TRBD1. V dropped 3 bases and J dropped 7; count of bases not matched to a gene: 5. The CDR3 extends over 14 amino acids. Germline V gene sequence: CDR1 MDHEN, CDR2 SYDVKM. The CDR3 DNA is TGTGCCAGCAGTTTGACAGGGGTGAGGCAGCCCCAGCATTTT. It is translated as CASSLTGVRQPQHF.

The chain links TRBV9 to TRBJ1-5; D gene ambiguous. The length of the CDR3 is 14 residues. V lost 1 base to trimming and J lost 0 bases, with 5 bases between them. The germline CDR1 and CDR2 sequences are SGDLS and YYNGEE. The CDR3 region is CASSVTGSNQPQHF. In DNA form, the CDR3 reads TGTGCCAGCAGCGTAACTGGTAGCAATCAGCCCCAGCATTTT.

V and J are TRBV5-1 and TRBJ2-7; D is unclear. Per the germline V gene, CDR1 is SGHRS and CDR2 is YFSETQ. This CDR3 has 14 residues. Trimming shortened V by 4 bases and J by 3 bases, and 14 bases separated the two germline ends. The CDR3: CASSIQLSNYEQYF. As DNA, the CDR3 is TGCGCCAGCAGCATTCAACTTTCCAACTACGAGCAGTACTTC.

As to this clone: Sequence at one end of the junction differs from germline and may be a read error. The chain recombines TRBV30 with TRBJ2-1; 7 bases are a match to TRBD1. This CDR3 is built from 15 residues. Germline lookup yields CDR1 GTSNPN and CDR2 SVGIG (reference sequence). CDR3: CAWSVGDSTYNGQFF. The DNA of the CDR3 is TGTGCCTGGAGTGTAGGGGACAGCACCTACAATGGGCAGTTCTTC.

CDR3 nucleotides: TGTGCCAGCAGTGCACGGACAGGTACTGGAAACACCATATATTTT. The encoded protein is CASSARTGTGNTIYF. This chain connects TRBV2 to TRBJ1-3; 7 bases are a match to TRBD1. The CDR3 extends over 15 amino acids. Germline loops: CDR1 SNHLY, CDR2 FYNNEI. J was trimmed by 2 bases and V by 4 bases; bases with no gene match: 5.

V usage is TRBV5-1 and J usage is TRBJ2-5; 7 bases map to TRBD1. Unmatched junction bases numbered 9, after V lost 3 bases and J lost 1 base. CDR1 is SGHRS and CDR2 is YFSETQ in the germline V gene. This CDR3 region has 16 residues. The CDR3 sequence is CASSSGQAITQETQYF. DNA of the CDR3: TGCGCCAGCAGCTCAGGACAGGCGATAACCCAAGAGACCCAGTACTTC.

CDR3 DNA sequence: TGTGCCTGGAGTGGGCAGACTTACACTGAAGCTTTCTTT. This gives the protein CAWSGQTYTEAFF. This chain uses TRBV30 with TRBJ1-1; no clear D gene. This CDR3 spans 13 amino acids. The germline V and J ends were trimmed by 1 base and 3 bases, with 9 bases remaining between them. Germline V gives CDR1 GTSNPN, CDR2 SVGIG (reference sequence).

The chain recombines TRBV9 with TRBJ2-2; D possibly corresponds to TRBD1 (5 bases). Germline V CDR1 and CDR2: SGDLS, YYNGEE. V was shortened by 0 bases and J by 6 bases, with 15 bases between the two germline ends. The CDR3 is 16 residues long. The CDR3 DNA follows: TGTGCCAGCAGCGTAGGACAGTTGGGTTCGGCCGGGGAGCTGTTTTTT. It is translated as CASSVGQLGSAGELFF.

This clone was detected a few times. The chain joins TRBV30 to TRBJ2-6, with 9 bases matching TRBD1. Germline V gene data show CDR1 as GTSNPN and CDR2 as SVGIG (reference sequence). CDR3 length: 18 amino acids. The trim removed 2 bases at V and 0 bases at J, leaving 8 bases unmatched. The CDR3 spells CAWSTQGAEGSGANVLTF. CDR3 DNA: TGTGCCTGGAGTACACAGGGGGCCGAGGGCTCTGGGGCCAACGTCCTGACTTTC.

This sequence joins TRBV5-1 and TRBJ2-7; 8 bases fit TRBD2. V gave up 7 bases and J gave up 5 bases; unmatched junction bases: 17. Germline V gives CDR1 SGHRS, CDR2 YFSETQ. This CDR3 comprises 16 residues. The CDR3: CASAGRAGGPRDEQYF. In DNA form, the CDR3 reads TGCGCCAGCGCTGGGCGGGCGGGGGGCCCCCGGGACGAGCAGTACTTC.

This rearrangement joins TRBV19 to TRBJ1-4; no clear D. From germline, CDR1 is LNHDA and CDR2 SQIVND (reference sequence). Between the trimmed V and J ends, which lost 1 base and 1 base, there was a span of 4 bases. CDR3 length equals 14 residues. CDR3 DNA sequence: TGTGCCAGTAGTATAGGAGTAACTAATGAAAAACTGTTTTTT. Translating it yields CASSIGVTNEKLFF.